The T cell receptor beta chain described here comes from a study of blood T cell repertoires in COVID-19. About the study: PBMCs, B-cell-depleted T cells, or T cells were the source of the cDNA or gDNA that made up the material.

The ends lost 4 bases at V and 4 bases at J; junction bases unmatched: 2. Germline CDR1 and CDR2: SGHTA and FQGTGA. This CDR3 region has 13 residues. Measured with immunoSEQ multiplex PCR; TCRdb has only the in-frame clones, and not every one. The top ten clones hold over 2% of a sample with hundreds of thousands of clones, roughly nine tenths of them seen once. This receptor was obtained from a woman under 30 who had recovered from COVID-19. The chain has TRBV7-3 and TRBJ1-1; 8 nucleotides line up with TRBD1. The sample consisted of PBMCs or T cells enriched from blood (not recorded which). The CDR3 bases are TGTGCCAGCAGCTCAGGGGGCCTCACTGAAGCTTTCTTT. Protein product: CASSSGGLTEAFF.